This is a list of T cell receptor beta chains from one sample in a study of blood T cell repertoires in COVID-19. The table came from immunoSEQ multiplex PCR; TCRdb's copy has only in-frame clones and leaves some out. This table has 200,000 to 300,000 clones, 86% appearing once. Sequenced input: peripheral blood. The receptors come from a man under 40 with active or convalescent COVID-19. Each CDR3 is given with its conserved first and last residue. Each record gives: D gene, J gene, clone size, V gene, CDR3 length, CDR3 protein, CDR3 DNA. The D gene is left open where the match is weak. Rows give clone size only sometimes, using once, few, many, or a class for an expanded clone.

d_gene: .; j_gene: TRBJ1-1; abundance: .; v_gene: TRBV14; len: 13; CDR3aa: CASSILTVTEAFF; CDR3nt: TGTGCCAGCAGCATTTTGACAGTGACTGAAGCTTTCTTT
d_gene: .; j_gene: TRBJ2-1; abundance: .; v_gene: TRBV10-3; len: 14; CDR3aa: CAISLDSSYNEQFF; CDR3nt: TGTGCCATCAGTCTGGACAGCTCCTACAATGAGCAGTTCTTC
d_gene: .; j_gene: TRBJ1-3; abundance: once; v_gene: TRBV7-2; len: 14; CDR3aa: CASSLLAGRNTIYF; CDR3nt: TGTGCCAGCAGCTTACTGGCAGGGAGAAACACCATATATTTT
d_gene: TRBD1; j_gene: TRBJ1-1; abundance: .; v_gene: TRBV27; len: 16; CDR3aa: CASSSQQGSVSTEAFF; CDR3nt: TGTGCCAGCAGTTCCCAACAGGGGTCGGTGAGCACTGAAGCTTTCTTT
d_gene: .; j_gene: TRBJ1-2; abundance: .; v_gene: TRBV19; len: 13; CDR3aa: CASMEPAGVGYTF; CDR3nt: TGTGCCAGTATGGAGCCAGCGGGAGTTGGCTACACCTTC
d_gene: .; j_gene: TRBJ2-6; abundance: .; v_gene: TRBV10-3; len: 13; CDR3aa: CAISAAGANVLTF; CDR3nt: TGTGCCATCAGTGCGGCTGGGGCCAACGTCCTGACTTTC
d_gene: .; j_gene: TRBJ1-6; abundance: .; v_gene: TRBV3-1/TRBV3-2; len: 15; CDR3aa: CASSQAEGRNSPLHF; CDR3nt: TGTGCCAGCAGCCAAGCGGAGGGAAGGAATTCACCCCTCCACTTT
d_gene: .; j_gene: TRBJ2-3; abundance: .; v_gene: TRBV6-2/TRBV6-3; len: 11; CDR3aa: CASSLRNTQYF; CDR3nt: TGTGCCAGCAGCCTGCGGAATACGCAGTATTTT
d_gene: .; j_gene: TRBJ2-2; abundance: few; v_gene: TRBV21-1; len: 12; CDR3aa: CASRAYTGELFF; CDR3nt: TGTGCCAGCCGCGCGTACACCGGGGAGCTGTTTTTT
d_gene: TRBD1; j_gene: TRBJ2-7; abundance: .; v_gene: TRBV18; len: 15; CDR3aa: CASSPPDRRSYEQYF; CDR3nt: TGTGCCAGCTCACCACCGGACAGGAGATCCTACGAGCAGTACTTC
d_gene: .; j_gene: TRBJ2-7; abundance: .; v_gene: TRBV4-1; len: 16; CDR3aa: CASSQDQGSTRYEQYF; CDR3nt: TGCGCCAGCAGCCAAGATCAAGGTAGCACTCGATACGAGCAGTACTTC
d_gene: TRBD1; j_gene: TRBJ1-2; abundance: .; v_gene: TRBV9; len: 16; CDR3aa: CASSSSGDSPNYGYTF; CDR3nt: TGTGCCAGCAGCTCATCCGGGGACAGCCCTAACTATGGCTACACCTTC
d_gene: .; j_gene: TRBJ1-1; abundance: .; v_gene: TRBV2; len: 15; CDR3aa: CATQGRESSNTEAFF; CDR3nt: TGTGCCACTCAGGGGCGCGAGTCGTCGAACACTGAAGCTTTCTTT
d_gene: TRBD2; j_gene: TRBJ2-3; abundance: .; v_gene: TRBV4-3; len: 17; CDR3aa: CASSQAALAGGSDTQYF; CDR3nt: TGCGCCAGCAGCCAAGCGGCGCTAGCGGGGGGATCAGATACGCAGTATTTT
d_gene: .; j_gene: TRBJ2-1; abundance: .; v_gene: TRBV10-3; len: 11; CDR3aa: CAISRDNEQFF; CDR3nt: TGTGCCATCAGTAGAGACAATGAGCAGTTCTTC
d_gene: .; j_gene: TRBJ1-5; abundance: .; v_gene: TRBV29-1; len: 12; CDR3aa: CSVVSGDQPQHF; CDR3nt: TGCAGCGTTGTTTCGGGGGATCAGCCCCAGCATTTT
d_gene: .; j_gene: TRBJ1-6; abundance: .; v_gene: TRBV6-5; len: 14; CDR3aa: CASRTGAYNSPLHF; CDR3nt: TGTGCCAGCAGGACGGGGGCCTATAATTCACCCCTCCACTTT
d_gene: .; j_gene: TRBJ1-2; abundance: .; v_gene: TRBV19; len: 13; CDR3aa: CASSMLSDYGYTF; CDR3nt: TGTGCCAGTAGTATGCTGTCAGACTATGGCTACACCTTC
d_gene: .; j_gene: TRBJ1-5; abundance: .; v_gene: TRBV4-1; len: 17; CDR3aa: CASSQGVGQRANQPQHF; CDR3nt: TGCGCCAGCAGCCAAGGGGTCGGGCAGAGGGCCAATCAGCCCCAGCATTTT
d_gene: .; j_gene: TRBJ2-1; abundance: .; v_gene: TRBV5-6; len: 15; CDR3aa: CASSRPSRSYNEQFF; CDR3nt: TGTGCCAGCAGCCGTCCCTCGCGGTCCTACAATGAGCAGTTCTTC
d_gene: TRBD2; j_gene: TRBJ2-1; abundance: .; v_gene: TRBV13; len: 17; CDR3aa: CASSLGLAGGPFHEQFF; CDR3nt: TGTGCCAGCAGCTTAGGACTAGCGGGGGGGCCTTTCCACGAGCAGTTCTTC
d_gene: .; j_gene: TRBJ1-2; abundance: .; v_gene: TRBV6-1; len: 15; CDR3aa: CASSDGVEGGYGYTF; CDR3nt: TGTGCCAGCAGTGATGGGGTGGAGGGAGGCTATGGCTACACCTTC
d_gene: .; j_gene: TRBJ1-5; abundance: .; v_gene: TRBV5-5; len: 16; CDR3aa: CASSLSALDSNQPQHF; CDR3nt: TGTGCCAGCAGCTTATCCGCTTTAGATAGCAATCAGCCCCAGCATTTT
d_gene: TRBD1; j_gene: TRBJ2-2; abundance: .; v_gene: TRBV6-2/TRBV6-3; len: 15; CDR3aa: CASSWGDRDIGELFF; CDR3nt: TGTGCCAGCAGTTGGGGTGACAGGGACATCGGGGAGCTGTTTTTT
d_gene: .; j_gene: TRBJ1-2; abundance: .; v_gene: TRBV5-1; len: 16; CDR3aa: CASSSGYKGQNYGYTF; CDR3nt: TGCGCCAGCAGCTCCGGATATAAAGGACAGAACTATGGCTACACCTTC
d_gene: TRBD2; j_gene: TRBJ2-7; abundance: .; v_gene: TRBV6-5; len: 13; CDR3aa: CASSKRGVYEQYF; CDR3nt: TGTGCCAGCAGTAAGCGGGGGGTGTACGAGCAGTACTTC
d_gene: TRBD1; j_gene: TRBJ1-2; abundance: .; v_gene: TRBV3-1/TRBV3-2; len: 14; CDR3aa: CASSHWDRSYGYTF; CDR3nt: TGTGCCAGCAGCCATTGGGACAGGAGCTATGGCTACACCTTC
d_gene: TRBD2; j_gene: TRBJ2-7; abundance: .; v_gene: TRBV28; len: 14; CDR3aa: CASSFSGMTYEQYF; CDR3nt: TGTGCCAGCAGTTTTAGCGGGATGACCTACGAGCAGTACTTC
d_gene: .; j_gene: TRBJ1-1; abundance: many; v_gene: TRBV5-4; len: 14; CDR3aa: CASRLTVANTEAFF; CDR3nt: TGTGCCAGCAGACTGACAGTGGCTAACACTGAAGCTTTCTTT
d_gene: TRBD1; j_gene: TRBJ1-1; abundance: .; v_gene: TRBV11-1; len: 15; CDR3aa: CASSSGDRVFAEAFF; CDR3nt: TGTGCCAGCAGCTCCGGAGACAGGGTGTTCGCTGAAGCTTTCTTT
d_gene: TRBD1; j_gene: TRBJ1-2; abundance: .; v_gene: TRBV30; len: 14; CDR3aa: CAWATGGASPGYTF; CDR3nt: TGTGCCTGGGCAACAGGGGGCGCGTCGCCTGGCTACACCTTC
d_gene: .; j_gene: TRBJ1-4; abundance: once; v_gene: TRBV5-1; len: 16; CDR3aa: CASRKGAGAINEKLFF; CDR3nt: TGCGCCAGCAGGAAAGGGGCGGGGGCCATTAATGAAAAACTGTTTTTT
d_gene: .; j_gene: TRBJ1-2; abundance: .; v_gene: TRBV18; len: 15; CDR3aa: CASSPAFGGTYGYTF; CDR3nt: TGTGCCAGCTCACCGGCCTTTGGAGGGACGTATGGCTACACCTTC
d_gene: .; j_gene: TRBJ1-1; abundance: .; v_gene: TRBV19; len: 15; CDR3aa: CASSLRTDLNTEAFF; CDR3nt: TGTGCCAGTAGTCTTCGGACAGACCTGAACACTGAAGCTTTCTTT
d_gene: TRBD1; j_gene: TRBJ1-6; abundance: .; v_gene: TRBV7-9; len: 16; CDR3aa: CASSSGQGFYNSPLHF; CDR3nt: TGTGCCAGCAGTTCGGGACAGGGGTTTTATAATTCACCCCTCCACTTT
d_gene: TRBD2; j_gene: TRBJ2-3; abundance: .; v_gene: TRBV3-1/TRBV3-2; len: 18; CDR3aa: CASSPNPLAGGGTDTQYF; CDR3nt: TGTGCCAGCAGCCCCAATCCTTTAGCGGGGGGCGGGACAGATACGCAGTATTTT
d_gene: TRBD1; j_gene: TRBJ1-2; abundance: .; v_gene: TRBV30; len: 17; CDR3aa: CAWRAPGQGPNNYGYTF; CDR3nt: TGTGCCTGGAGAGCGCCGGGACAGGGGCCAAATAACTATGGCTACACCTTC
d_gene: TRBD2; j_gene: TRBJ2-7; abundance: .; v_gene: TRBV5-1; len: 15; CDR3aa: CASHDASGGTYEQYF; CDR3nt: TGCGCCAGCCACGACGCTAGCGGGGGAACCTACGAGCAGTACTTC
d_gene: .; j_gene: TRBJ2-7; abundance: .; v_gene: TRBV19; len: 15; CDR3aa: CASSMTSEFAYEQYF; CDR3nt: TGTGCCAGTAGTATGACGAGCGAATTCGCCTACGAGCAGTACTTC
d_gene: .; j_gene: TRBJ1-3; abundance: .; v_gene: TRBV6-5; len: 15; CDR3aa: CASSKAPNSGNTIYF; CDR3nt: TGTGCCAGCAGCAAAGCCCCTAACTCTGGAAACACCATATATTTT
d_gene: .; j_gene: TRBJ1-1; abundance: .; v_gene: TRBV2; len: 12; CDR3aa: CASSELLSEAFF; CDR3nt: TGTGCCAGCAGTGAACTATTGAGTGAGGCTTTCTTT
d_gene: .; j_gene: TRBJ2-1; abundance: .; v_gene: TRBV9; len: 14; CDR3aa: CASSAPPTYHEQFF; CDR3nt: TGTGCCAGCAGCGCCCCTCCAACATATCATGAGCAGTTCTTC
d_gene: .; j_gene: TRBJ2-3; abundance: .; v_gene: TRBV5-1; len: 18; CDR3aa: CASSLDGGQSGPGDTQYF; CDR3nt: TGCGCCAGCAGCTTGGACGGGGGACAGTCCGGGCCTGGAGATACGCAGTATTTT
d_gene: .; j_gene: TRBJ1-2; abundance: .; v_gene: TRBV9; len: 15; CDR3aa: CASSVGFGGVDGYTF; CDR3nt: TGTGCCAGCAGCGTAGGATTTGGGGGGGTAGATGGCTACACCTTC
d_gene: TRBD2; j_gene: TRBJ2-7; abundance: .; v_gene: TRBV11-2; len: 15; CDR3aa: CASSLVRGASYEQYF; CDR3nt: TGTGCCAGCAGCTTAGTGCGGGGGGCATCCTACGAGCAGTACTTC
d_gene: .; j_gene: TRBJ1-4; abundance: .; v_gene: TRBV2; len: 15; CDR3aa: CASRPALATNEKLFF; CDR3nt: TGTGCCAGCAGACCGGCACTAGCAACTAATGAAAAACTGTTTTTT
d_gene: .; j_gene: TRBJ1-4; abundance: .; v_gene: TRBV6-5; len: 15; CDR3aa: CASSSYTGGLRGLFF; CDR3nt: TGTGCCAGCAGTTCCTACACGGGCGGGTTGCGGGGACTGTTTTTT
d_gene: TRBD2; j_gene: TRBJ2-3; abundance: .; v_gene: TRBV7-3; len: 18; CDR3aa: CASSSDSSSGSSTDTQYF; CDR3nt: TGTGCCAGCAGCTCCGATAGCTCTAGCGGCTCTAGCACAGATACGCAGTATTTT
d_gene: .; j_gene: TRBJ1-1; abundance: .; v_gene: TRBV2; len: 13; CDR3aa: CASGRGPGTEAFF; CDR3nt: TGTGCCAGCGGAAGGGGCCCTGGGACTGAAGCTTTCTTT
d_gene: TRBD2; j_gene: TRBJ2-1; abundance: .; v_gene: TRBV7-9; len: 17; CDR3aa: CASSFSGTSGGGNEQFF; CDR3nt: TGTGCCAGCAGCTTCTCCGGGACTAGCGGGGGAGGCAATGAGCAGTTCTTC
d_gene: .; j_gene: TRBJ1-3; abundance: .; v_gene: TRBV5-4; len: 16; CDR3aa: CASSFGGPNSGNTIYF; CDR3nt: TGTGCCAGCAGCTTCGGGGGTCCGAACTCTGGAAACACCATATATTTT
d_gene: .; j_gene: TRBJ1-3; abundance: .; v_gene: TRBV18; len: 14; CDR3aa: CASSPTDPQNTIYF; CDR3nt: TGTGCCAGCTCACCAACAGACCCACAAAACACCATATATTTT
d_gene: .; j_gene: TRBJ1-2; abundance: .; v_gene: TRBV2; len: 14; CDR3aa: CASSEGKGNYGYTF; CDR3nt: TGTGCCAGCAGTGAAGGCAAGGGGAACTATGGCTACACCTTC
d_gene: TRBD2; j_gene: TRBJ2-2; abundance: .; v_gene: TRBV25-1; len: 16; CDR3aa: CASSDLAGDDTGELFF; CDR3nt: TGTGCCAGCAGTGACCTAGCGGGGGACGACACCGGGGAGCTGTTTTTT